These T cell receptor beta chains were read from a single sample in a study of cytomegalovirus exposure and HLA in healthy donors. Sequenced by immunoSEQ multiplex PCR; TCRdb stores in-frame clones only, minus some. The data show about 100,000 clones, and the top ten clones hold about 0.58%. The sequenced material came from PBMCs. These receptors all come from a man aged 50-59 years in good health and CMV-seronegative. CDR3s include the opening cysteine and the closing phenylalanine or tryptophan. The D gene is left open where the match is weak.

V	D	J	DNA	CDR3
TRBV15	.	TRBJ2-6	TGTGCCACCAGCAGAGAGGGGGGCTCTGGGGCCAACGTCCTGACTTTC	CATSREGGSGANVLTF
TRBV29-1	.	TRBJ2-3	TGCAGCGTTGAAGGTGCGGCGGGAACCGTTAGGGATACGCAGTATTTT	CSVEGAAGTVRDTQYF
TRBV9	.	TRBJ1-3	TGTGCCAGCAGCGCGCAACAGAGCTCTGGAAACACCATATATTTT	CASSAQQSSGNTIYF
TRBV5-1	.	TRBJ2-5	TGCGCCAGCAGCTCCTTGACACAAGAGACCCAGTACTTC	CASSSLTQETQYF
TRBV6-1	TRBD1	TRBJ2-7	TGTGCCAGCAGTGAACTGGGACAGTCCTACGAGCAGTACTTC	CASSELGQSYEQYF
TRBV7-9	.	TRBJ2-7	TGTGCCAGCAGCAAAACATCCCAGGGACTCCCCTACGAGCAGTACTTC	CASSKTSQGLPYEQYF
TRBV6-4	TRBD2	TRBJ2-1	TGTGCCAGCAGTAGACTAGCAACCCTATCCTACAATGAGCAGTTCTTC	CASSRLATLSYNEQFF
TRBV7-2	TRBD1	TRBJ1-1	TGTGCCAGCAGCGCCTTCAGGGGGCGTCTGAACACTGAAGCTTTCTTT	CASSAFRGRLNTEAFF
TRBV27	.	TRBJ1-2	TGTGCCAGCAGTTTATCGAGGACAGACTATGGCTACACCTTC	CASSLSRTDYGYTF
TRBV7-2	.	TRBJ2-7	TGTGCCAGCAGCTTAGCGCCGGGAGAAGGCTACGAGCAGTACTTC	CASSLAPGEGYEQYF
TRBV6-1	.	TRBJ1-2	TGTGCCAGCAGTGACGCAGGGGGCTACACCTTC	CASSDAGGYTF
TRBV5-8	TRBD1	TRBJ1-3	TGTGCCAGCAGGCCGAGGGGGCTCGCTGGAAACACCATATATTTT	CASRPRGLAGNTIYF
TRBV6-5	.	TRBJ1-2	TGTGCCAGCAGTGGGTGGACTTCTAACTATGGCTACACCTTC	CASSGWTSNYGYTF
TRBV6-6	.	TRBJ2-7	TGTGCCAGCAGCCGCACAAATTACGAGCAGTACTTC	CASSRTNYEQYF
TRBV7-8	.	TRBJ1-5	TGTGCCAGCAGCTTAGGCACCCCGGGAAGCAATCAGCCCCAGCATTTT	CASSLGTPGSNQPQHF
TRBV10-3	TRBD1	TRBJ1-2	TGTGCCACCGGGACAGGCAGATACTATGGCTACACCTTC	CATGTGRYYGYTF
TRBV4-3	.	TRBJ2-7	TGCGCCAGCAGCCAAGGCAGGGTCGAGTACGAGCAGTACTTC	CASSQGRVEYEQYF
TRBV11-3	TRBD2	TRBJ2-7	TGTGCCAGCAGCTTAAGGGCCAGGACTAGCGGGAGCACCGAGCAGTACTTC	CASSLRARTSGSTEQYF
TRBV18	.	TRBJ1-5	TGTGCCAGTTCACCAGGCGACAGCAAGATCGAGCCCCAGCATTTT	CASSPGDSKIEPQHF
TRBV18	TRBD1	TRBJ1-5	TGTGCCAGCTCACCAGGACAGGGAGGTCAGCCCCAGCATTTT	CASSPGQGGQPQHF
TRBV6-5	.	TRBJ1-2	TGTGCCAGCACCCGAGTGGGAGCTAACTATGGCTACACCTTC	CASTRVGANYGYTF
TRBV7-2	TRBD1	TRBJ1-1	TGTGCCAGCAGCCCGGGGACAGGGGGCACGGCTTTCTTT	CASSPGTGGTAFF
TRBV5-1	.	TRBJ2-2	TGCGCCAGCAGCTTCGGGTCCGGGGAGCTGTTTTTT	CASSFGSGELFF
TRBV4-1	.	TRBJ1-2	TGCGCCAGCAGCCAGAGGTCCCAGGGAACCAACTATGGCTACACCTTC	CASSQRSQGTNYGYTF
TRBV5-6	TRBD1	TRBJ1-6	TGTGCCAGCAGCACGGGACAGACTAATTCACCCCTCCACTTT	CASSTGQTNSPLHF
TRBV27	.	TRBJ1-1	TGTGCCAGCAGCACAGGGAACACTGAAGCTTTCTTT	CASSTGNTEAFF
TRBV19	.	TRBJ1-5	TGTGCCAGTAGTATAGATTCGGGTAGCAATCAGCCCCAGCATTTT	CASSIDSGSNQPQHF
TRBV9	.	TRBJ1-2	TGTGCCAGCAGCGTAGCCCCACAGGGAGTTGACTATGGCTACACCTTC	CASSVAPQGVDYGYTF
TRBV29-1	TRBD1	TRBJ1-4	TGCAGCGTTGTTCCGGACAGGGAGGGGAGTGAAAAACTGTTTTTT	CSVVPDREGSEKLFF
TRBV6-1	TRBD1	TRBJ1-6	TGTGCCAGCAGCCCACAGGGGGCAAACTCACCCCTCCACTTT	CASSPQGANSPLHF
TRBV27	TRBD1	TRBJ2-7	TGTGCCAGCAGTGAGGGGACAGGGGGCGACGAGCAGTACTTC	CASSEGTGGDEQYF
TRBV5-1	TRBD1	TRBJ1-2	TGCGCCAGCAGCTTGGGACAGGGGGGTTTAGTGGATGGCTACACCTTC	CASSLGQGGLVDGYTF
TRBV18	.	TRBJ1-1	TGTGCCAGCTCACCCGAATGGACAGTCGAGGCTTTCTTT	CASSPEWTVEAFF
TRBV6-5	TRBD1	TRBJ1-2	TGTGCCAGCAGCGACGAACAGGGGTATACCGATGGCTACACCTTC	CASSDEQGYTDGYTF
TRBV2	TRBD1	TRBJ1-1	TGTGCCAGCAGGGACAGGCCGAACACTGAAGCTTTCTTT	CASRDRPNTEAFF
TRBV7-9	TRBD1	TRBJ1-2	TGTGCCAGCAGCCGCGGACAGGGCTATGGCTACACCTTC	CASSRGQGYGYTF
TRBV7-9	.	TRBJ1-1	TGTGCCAGCACCCAGGGCATGAACACTGAAGCTTTCTTT	CASTQGMNTEAFF
TRBV10-1	.	TRBJ2-1	TGCGCCAGCAGATTGGGCGTAAGTGGGAATGAGCAGTTCTTC	CASRLGVSGNEQFF
TRBV7-6	.	TRBJ2-1	TGTGCCAGCAGCCCCCGTTCAGGCTCCTACAATGAGCAGTTCTTC	CASSPRSGSYNEQFF
TRBV5-6	.	TRBJ2-3	TGTGCCAGCAGCTTGGAGTACGCCCGCGCAGATACGCAGTATTTT	CASSLEYARADTQYF
TRBV11-2	.	TRBJ1-4	TGTGCCAGCAGCTTCCAAACAGGGCTGACTAATGAAAAACTGTTTTTT	CASSFQTGLTNEKLFF
TRBV19	TRBD1	TRBJ2-2	TGTGCCAGTAGTTGGGACAGGGACACCGGGGAGCTGTTTTTT	CASSWDRDTGELFF
TRBV2	.	TRBJ1-3	TGTGCCAGCAGAAGCGGAACGTTCTCTGGAAACACCATATATTTT	CASRSGTFSGNTIYF
TRBV19	TRBD1	TRBJ1-2	TGTGCCAGTAGTGCAAGACAGGGGACGGATCACTATGGCTACACCTTC	CASSARQGTDHYGYTF
TRBV5-6	.	TRBJ1-2	TGTGCCAGCAGCTTGCTGGGCAGGGGAAACTATGGCTACACCTTC	CASSLLGRGNYGYTF
TRBV5-4	TRBD1	TRBJ1-4	TGTGCCAGCAGCTCGGGACAGGCAGGAGAAAAACTGTTTTTT	CASSSGQAGEKLFF
TRBV5-1	.	TRBJ2-7	TGCGCCAGCAGCTCCCGGGTGGGTAATCTGATCAACGAGCAGTACTTC	CASSSRVGNLINEQYF
TRBV19	TRBD1	TRBJ2-2	TGTGCCAGTGCCGGGACAGGGAGGACCGGGGAGCTGTTTTTT	CASAGTGRTGELFF
TRBV7-8	.	TRBJ2-7	TGTGCCAGCAGCCGAGGGGGGCGGGAGAACGGGAACGAGCAGTACTTC	CASSRGGRENGNEQYF
TRBV19	.	TRBJ1-6	TGTGCCAGTAGTATAGATTTCCGGGGGATAAATTCACCCCTCCACTTT	CASSIDFRGINSPLHF
TRBV29-1	.	TRBJ2-7	TGCAGCGCCACTATAAAGTCCTACGAGCAGTACTTC	CSATIKSYEQYF
TRBV6-6	TRBD2	TRBJ2-7	TGTGCCAGTCTAGGGGCTAGCGGGAGTTCCTACGAGCAGTACTTC	CASLGASGSSYEQYF
TRBV4-3	.	TRBJ2-4	TGCGCCAGCAGCCAAGAACGGGAACAGGGTCGGGTCATTCAGTACTTC	CASSQEREQGRVIQYF
TRBV2	.	TRBJ2-5	TGTGCCAGCAGGGTTGGGGGCCGAGAGACCCAGTACTTC	CASRVGGRETQYF
TRBV29-1	TRBD2	TRBJ2-1	TGCAGCGCTGGGGCTAGCGGATACAATGAGCAGTTCTTC	CSAGASGYNEQFF
TRBV5-1	TRBD1	TRBJ1-5	TGCGCCAGCAGCCCGACAGGGTTGGAGCAGCCCCAGCATTTT	CASSPTGLEQPQHF
TRBV14	.	TRBJ2-5	TGTGCCAGCAGCCAACAGTCGGAGACCCAGTACTTC	CASSQQSETQYF